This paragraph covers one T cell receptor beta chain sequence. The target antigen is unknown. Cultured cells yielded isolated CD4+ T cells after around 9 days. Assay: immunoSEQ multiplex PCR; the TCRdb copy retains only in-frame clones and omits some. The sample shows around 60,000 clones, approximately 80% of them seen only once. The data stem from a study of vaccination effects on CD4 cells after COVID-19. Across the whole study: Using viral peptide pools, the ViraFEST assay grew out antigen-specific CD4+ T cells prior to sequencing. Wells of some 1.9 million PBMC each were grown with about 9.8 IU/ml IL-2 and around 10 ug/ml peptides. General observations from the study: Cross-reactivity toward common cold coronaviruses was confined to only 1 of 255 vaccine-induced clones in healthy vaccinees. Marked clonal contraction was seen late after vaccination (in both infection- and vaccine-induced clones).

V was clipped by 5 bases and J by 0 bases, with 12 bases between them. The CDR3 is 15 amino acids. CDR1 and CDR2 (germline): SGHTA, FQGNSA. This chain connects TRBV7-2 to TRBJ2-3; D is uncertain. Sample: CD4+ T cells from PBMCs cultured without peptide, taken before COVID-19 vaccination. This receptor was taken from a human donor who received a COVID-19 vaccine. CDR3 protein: CASSEPTASTDTQYF. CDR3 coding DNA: TGTGCCAGCAGCGAACCAACAGCGAGCACAGATACGCAGTATTTT.